One and the same sample provided the 21 T cell receptor beta chains below, sequenced in a study of shared clonotypes between healthy human individuals. Method: immunoSEQ multiplex PCR; TCRdb's copy keeps in-frame clones and lacks some. The sample lists around 2.1 million clones, under 95% occurring once. CD45RO negativity and positive selection for CCR7 defined naive CD8 cells, a population that excluded terminally differentiated effector memory CD45RA+ cells. Sample: naive CD8+ T cells from PBMCs. These receptors all stem from a man younger than 35 in good health. Some clones in this sample may be carry-over from other donors' samples.

The J gene is TRBJ2-7, the V gene TRBV6-1, with 7 bases that match TRBD1. Germline V lookup: CDR1 MNHNS, CDR2 SASEGT. After removal of 1 base from V and 2 bases from J, the junction contained 8 bases not matched to a gene. This CDR3 spans 16 amino acids. CDR3 residues: CASSEVFWDSAYEQYF. The CDR3 region has the DNA TGTGCCAGCAGTGAAGTATTTTGGGACAGTGCCTACGAGCAGTACTTC.

The gene calls are TRBV7-9 and TRBJ2-3; D possibly uses TRBD1 or TRBD2 (6 bases each). V lost 4 bases to trimming and J lost 6 bases, with 17 bases between them. The germline CDR1 and CDR2 sequences are SEHNR and FQNEAQ (reference sequence). The CDR3 consists of 15 residues. Written as DNA, the CDR3 is TGTGCCAGCAGCTCGGAGGGTCACGGGGGCGATACGCAGTATTTT. It encodes CASSSEGHGGDTQYF.

This clone was detected only a few times. The chain links TRBV19 to TRBJ1-5, with D tentatively TRBD1 (5 bases). V was pared by 1 base and J by 4 bases, with 11 bases between. The CDR3 runs to 15 residues. Germline V lookup: CDR1 LNHDA, CDR2 SQIVND (reference sequence). DNA of the CDR3: TGTGCCAGTAGTATAGGTTCGACAGATAATCAGCCCCAGCATTTT. It encodes CASSIGSTDNQPQHF.

This clone was recorded once. Other nucleotide sequences in the sample specify the same CDR3. The chain has TRBV7-9 and TRBJ2-5; D unclear. The CDR3 length is 11 residues. CDR1 is SEHNR and CDR2 is FQNEAQ in the germline V gene (reference sequence). V shed 3 bases and J shed 5 bases, with 4 bases lying between them. CDR3 protein: CASSFGETQYF. CDR3 coding DNA: TGTGCCAGCAGCTTTGGTGAGACCCAGTACTTC.

This clone was seen a single time. The chain combines TRBV7-3 with TRBJ2-1; 13 nucleotides agree with TRBD2. V gave up 4 bases and J gave up 5 bases; unmatched junction bases: 5. CDR1 is SGHTA, CDR2 FQGTGA, per germline. The CDR3 covers 16 residues. The CDR3 coding sequence is TGTGCCAGCAGCTCCGGGACTAGCGGGAATAACAATGAGCAGTTCTTC. The encoded protein is CASSSGTSGNNNEQFF.

This chain uses TRBV6-6 with TRBJ1-2; D is perhaps TRBD1 (6 bases). The CDR3 runs 15 residues. Trimming removed 7 bases from V and 4 bases from J, with 19 bases in between. CDR1 MNHNY and CDR2 SVGAGI come from the germline V gene (reference sequence). Here the CDR3 DNA reads TGTGCCAGCACCTCGACGTGGGGGGGGCCCTATGGCTACACCTTC. This encodes CASTSTWGGPYGYTF.

This clone was observed once. V is TRBV7-9 and J is TRBJ2-7, with D possibly being TRBD1 (6 bases). The CDR3 runs to 14 residues. Germline V gene data show CDR1 as SEHNR and CDR2 as FQNEAQ (reference sequence). V dropped 3 bases and J dropped 4 bases, with 13 bases sitting between them. This chain's CDR3 is CASSFGQNLYEQYF. The CDR3 bases are TGTGCCAGCAGCTTCGGACAGAATCTATACGAGCAGTACTTC.

The V and J genes are TRBV19 and TRBJ2-3; no firm D call. The CDR3 has 15 amino acids. V was cut by 5 bases and J by 2 bases, with 14 bases left in between. Germline-derived CDR1 and CDR2 are LNHDA and SQIVND (reference sequence). This CDR3 is CASSDGRSPTDTQYF. CDR3 bases: TGTGCCAGTAGTGATGGCAGATCCCCCACAGATACGCAGTATTTT.

This clone was seen only once. The genes are TRBV5-4 and TRBJ1-4; 8 nucleotides align to TRBD1. Germline V CDR1 and CDR2: SGHNT, YYREEE (reference sequence). This CDR3 spans 15 amino acids. V lost 4 bases to trimming and J lost 6 bases; unmatched junction nucleotides: 8. CDR3: CASSQDREGDEKLFF. The CDR3 DNA follows: TGTGCCAGCAGCCAGGACAGGGAAGGGGATGAAAAACTGTTTTTT.

The chain has TRBV19 and TRBJ2-1; 9 bases agree with TRBD2. The CDR3 runs to 16 residues. J gave up 3 bases and V 2 bases, and 5 bases lay outside the gene matches. From germline, CDR1 is LNHDA and CDR2 SQIVND (reference sequence). The CDR3 coding sequence is TGTGCCAGTAGTATAAAGAGCGGGAGGAGCTACAATGAGCAGTTCTTC. This sequence encodes CASSIKSGRSYNEQFF.

DNA of the CDR3: TGTGCCAGCAGTTACACGGGGCCGACTAATGAAAAACTGTTTTTT. As protein: CASSYTGPTNEKLFF. This chain connects TRBV6-5 to TRBJ1-4, with a tentative D call TRBD1 (5 bases). Trimming removed 2 bases from V and 2 bases from J, with 9 bases in between. The CDR3 has 15 amino acids. Germline loops: CDR1 MNHEY, CDR2 SVGAGI.

In its sample, this clone was seen once. The V and J genes are TRBV27 and TRBJ2-7, with 8 nucleotides matching TRBD2. The CDR3 loop spans 17 amino acids. Germline CDR1 reads MNHEY; CDR2 reads SMNVEV (reference sequence). V was pared by 2 bases and J by 2 bases, with 11 bases of the junction left unmatched. This chain's CDR3 is CASSLIPASGSTYEQYF. DNA for the CDR3: TGTGCCAGCAGTTTAATCCCCGCGAGCGGGAGTACCTACGAGCAGTACTTC.

This clone was counted only a few times. The rearrangement links TRBV25-1 to TRBJ1-1; D might be TRBD1 (5 bases). The germline gives CDR1 MGHDK, CDR2 SYGVNS. Trimming removed 2 bases at V and 3 bases at J, with 13 bases between. The CDR3 totals 15 residues. The CDR3 sequence is CASSESWGDDTEAFF. The CDR3 DNA sequence: TGTGCCAGCAGTGAAAGTTGGGGGGATGACACTGAAGCTTTCTTT.

The chain joins TRBV28 to TRBJ2-7; the match to TRBD2 covers 7 bases. Per germline, CDR1 MDHEN and CDR2 SYDVKM. The CDR3 sequence is 14 residues long. The V segment lost 8 bases and the J segment 3 bases; nucleotides outside the gene matches: 10. CDR3 sequence (DNA): TGTGCCAGCGATCCTGCGGGGGAGAACTACGAGCAGTACTTC. The encoded protein is CASDPAGENYEQYF.

The chain carries TRBV29-1 and TRBJ1-1, with unresolved D. The V end lost 4 bases, the J end lost 1 base, and 4 bases lay between the germline ends. The germline gives CDR1 SQVTM, CDR2 ANQGSEA. The CDR3 consists of 11 residues. The DNA for the CDR3 is TGCAGCGTTGCGGCGAACACTGAAGCTTTCTTT. Its translation: CSVAANTEAFF. Based on the CDR3 plus reference TRBV29-1 and TRBJ1-1, the full variable domain is SAVISQKPSRDICQRGTSLTIQCQVDSQVTMMFWYRQQPGQSLTLIATANQGSEATYESGFVIDKFPISRPNLTFSTLTVSNMSPEDSSIYLCSVAANTEAFFGQGTRLTVV.

The rearrangement uses TRBV5-1 and TRBJ2-1; 8 bases match TRBD1. This CDR3 comprises 15 residues. The germline V gene has CDR1 SGHRS and CDR2 YFSETQ. V gave up 4 bases and J gave up 3 bases; unmatched junction bases: 6. DNA for the CDR3: TGCGCCAGCAGCCCGGACAGGGTGGACTACAATGAGCAGTTCTTC. Its translation is CASSPDRVDYNEQFF. The variable domain in full, with the rest retrieved from reference TRBV5-1 and TRBJ2-1, is KAGVTQTPRYLIKTRGQQVTLSCSPISGHRSVSWYQQTPGQGLQFLFEYFSETQRNKGNFPGRFSGRQFSNSRSEMNVSTLELGDSALYLCASSPDRVDYNEQFFGPGTRLTVL.

The J gene is TRBJ2-5, the V gene TRBV9; D not resolved. The CDR3 is 14 amino acids. Germline V CDR1 and CDR2: SGDLS, YYNGEE. V lost 3 bases to trimming and J lost 4 bases, with 13 bases between them. The CDR3 DNA sequence: TGTGCCAGCAGCGACGGCAACCCAGGAGAGACCCAGTACTTC. Translated: CASSDGNPGETQYF. The variable domain in full, with the rest retrieved from reference TRBV9 and TRBJ2-5, is DSGVTQTPKHLITATGQRVTLRCSPRSGDLSVYWYQQSLDQGLQFLIQYYNGEERAKGNILERFSAQQFPDLHSELNLSSLELGDSALYFCASSDGNPGETQYFGPGTRLLVL.

With regard to this clone: A clone one base away is much larger, so this may be a read error. Other DNA variants within this sample encode the same CDR3. The chain uses TRBV19 and TRBJ1-5, with a weak D call TRBD1 (6 bases). Trimming cost V 3 bases and J 3 bases, with 9 bases left between them. Germline V gives CDR1 LNHDA, CDR2 SQIVND (reference sequence). There are 14 residues in the CDR3. CDR3 bases: TGTGCCAGTAGTATTCGGGACAACAATCAGCCCCAGCATTTT. This codes for CASSIRDNNQPQHF.

The chain couples TRBV7-8 to TRBJ1-3; D uncertain. Trimming took 5 bases from V and 0 from J, leaving 14 bases between them. There are 16 residues in the CDR3. Germline CDR1 SGHVS, CDR2 FQNEAQ. CDR3 in DNA: TGTGCCAGCAGCGCCCAAGAATCCTTCTCTGGAAACACCATATATTTT. Amino acid sequence: CASSAQESFSGNTIYF.

The rearrangement joins TRBV7-9 to TRBJ2-7, with 9 bases lining up with TRBD1. Trimming took 3 bases from V and 0 from J; bases not matched to a gene: 9. The CDR3 is 17 amino acids. The germline gives CDR1 SEHNR, CDR2 FQNEAQ (reference sequence). In DNA, the CDR3 is TGTGCCAGCAGCTTCGAAACCGGGACAGGGTACTCCTACGAGCAGTACTTC. Amino acid sequence: CASSFETGTGYSYEQYF.

The chain carries TRBV6-6 and TRBJ1-1; D uncertain. The germline V gene has CDR1 MNHNY and CDR2 SVGAGI (reference sequence). V was shortened by 4 bases and J by 6 bases, with 9 bases between the two germline ends. This CDR3 spans 12 amino acids. CDR3 loop: CASSWTGSEAFF. In DNA, the CDR3 is TGTGCCAGCAGTTGGACGGGGTCTGAAGCTTTCTTT.